Sequencing of this T cell receptor beta chain was carried out in a study of T-cell memory formation after mild COVID-19. Employing constant-segment primers, 5'RACE generated TCR alpha and TCR beta cDNA libraries bearing sample barcodes and UMIs. TCRdb reanalysed the 5' RACE reads using MiXCR and keeps one entry per CDR3 protein. The sample consists of about 84,000 distinct CDR3 sequences, about 15% of them appearing once. Germline values: CDR1 MNHEY, CDR2 SVGEGT. The CDR3 is made up of 15 amino acids. The germline V and J ends were trimmed by 5 bases and 2 bases, with 16 bases remaining between them. Study-level findings and limits: CD4+ contracting clones were found mainly in CM and EM, and CD8+ ones in EMRA.

This clonotype was picked up a small number of times. Its specificity is unknown. The rearrangement uses TRBV6-2 or TRBV6-3 and TRBJ2-7; D is unclear. Material for sequencing was PBMCs or a T cell subset sorted from them (not recorded which). This TCR derives from an adult woman who had mild COVID-19 (a few samples of this study predate the infection). Cell type and time point are not known. The CDR3 DNA is TGTGCCAGCAGTCCCGCGACGGAGTTCCCCTACGAGCAGTACTTC. This sequence encodes CASSPATEFPYEQYF.